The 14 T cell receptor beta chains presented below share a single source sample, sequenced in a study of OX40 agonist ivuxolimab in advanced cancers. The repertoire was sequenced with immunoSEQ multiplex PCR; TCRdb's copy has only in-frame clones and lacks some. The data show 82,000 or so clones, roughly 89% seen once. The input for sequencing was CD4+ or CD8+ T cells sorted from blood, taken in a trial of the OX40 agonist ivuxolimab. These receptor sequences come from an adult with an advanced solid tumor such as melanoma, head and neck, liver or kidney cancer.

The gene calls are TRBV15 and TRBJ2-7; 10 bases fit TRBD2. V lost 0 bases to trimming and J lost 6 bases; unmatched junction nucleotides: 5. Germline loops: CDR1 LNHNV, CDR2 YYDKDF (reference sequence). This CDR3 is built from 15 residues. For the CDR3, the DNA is TGTGCCACCAGCAGAGATCCTAGCGGGAGTAGCGAGCAGTACTTC. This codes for CATSRDPSGSSEQYF.

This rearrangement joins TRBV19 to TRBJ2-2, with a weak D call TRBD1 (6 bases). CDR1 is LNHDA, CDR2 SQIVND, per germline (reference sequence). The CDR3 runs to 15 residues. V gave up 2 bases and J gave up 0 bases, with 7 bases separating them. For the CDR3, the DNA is TGTGCCAGTAGTATAACAGGGACGAACACCGGGGAGCTGTTTTTT. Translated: CASSITGTNTGELFF.

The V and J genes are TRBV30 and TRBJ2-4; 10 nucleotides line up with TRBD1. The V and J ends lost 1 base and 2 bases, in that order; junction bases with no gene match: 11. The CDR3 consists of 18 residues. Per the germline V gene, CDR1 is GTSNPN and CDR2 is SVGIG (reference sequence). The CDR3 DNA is TGTGCCTGGAGTGCAGGGACAGGGGACGTGGTGACCAAAAACATTCAGTACTTC. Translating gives CAWSAGTGDVVTKNIQYF.

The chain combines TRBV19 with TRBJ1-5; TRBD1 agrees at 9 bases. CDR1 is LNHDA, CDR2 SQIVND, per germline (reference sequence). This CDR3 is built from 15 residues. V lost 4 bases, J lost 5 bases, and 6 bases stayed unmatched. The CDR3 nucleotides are TGTGCCAGTAGTAAGGGGACAGGGATCCATCAGCCCCAGCATTTT. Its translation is CASSKGTGIHQPQHF.

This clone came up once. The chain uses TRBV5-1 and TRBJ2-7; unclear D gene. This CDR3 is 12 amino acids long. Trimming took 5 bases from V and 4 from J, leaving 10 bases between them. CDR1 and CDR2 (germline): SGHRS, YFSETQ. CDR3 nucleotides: TGCGCCAGCAGAAGGTCCGGATACGAGCAGTACTTC. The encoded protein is CASRRSGYEQYF.

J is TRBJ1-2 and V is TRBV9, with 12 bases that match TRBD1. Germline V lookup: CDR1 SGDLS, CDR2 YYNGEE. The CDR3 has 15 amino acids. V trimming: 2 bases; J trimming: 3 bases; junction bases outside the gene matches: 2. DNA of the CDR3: TGTGCCAGCAGCGTGGGACAGGGGGCTTACTATGGCTACACCTTC. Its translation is CASSVGQGAYYGYTF.

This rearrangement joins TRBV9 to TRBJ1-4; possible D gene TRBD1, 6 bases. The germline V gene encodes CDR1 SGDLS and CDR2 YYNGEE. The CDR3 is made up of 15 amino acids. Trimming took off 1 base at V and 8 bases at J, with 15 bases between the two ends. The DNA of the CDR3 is TGTGCCAGCAGCGTATCTTGGGGGCTTGACGAAAAACTGTTTTTT. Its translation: CASSVSWGLDEKLFF.

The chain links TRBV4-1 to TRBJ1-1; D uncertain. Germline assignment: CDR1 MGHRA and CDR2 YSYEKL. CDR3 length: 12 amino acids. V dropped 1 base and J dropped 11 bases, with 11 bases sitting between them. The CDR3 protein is CASSQGLGSAFF. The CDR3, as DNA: TGCGCCAGCAGCCAAGGACTGGGGTCGGCTTTCTTT.

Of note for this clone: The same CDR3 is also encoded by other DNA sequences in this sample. The CDR3 DNA is TGTGCCAGTAGTAACAGGGGCACAGATACGCAGTATTTT. It yields the protein CASSNRGTDTQYF. The rearrangement uses TRBV19 and TRBJ2-3; maybe TRBD1 (6 bases). The germline V and J ends were trimmed by 4 bases and 1 base, with 6 bases remaining between them. The germline CDR1 and CDR2 sequences are LNHDA and SQIVND (reference sequence). The CDR3 is made up of 13 amino acids.

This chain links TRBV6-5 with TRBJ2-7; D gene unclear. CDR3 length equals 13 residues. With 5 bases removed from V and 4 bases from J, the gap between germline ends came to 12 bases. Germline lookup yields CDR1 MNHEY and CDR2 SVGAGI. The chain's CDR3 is CASSPPRAYEQYF. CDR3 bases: TGTGCCAGCAGTCCGCCTAGAGCGTACGAGCAGTACTTC.

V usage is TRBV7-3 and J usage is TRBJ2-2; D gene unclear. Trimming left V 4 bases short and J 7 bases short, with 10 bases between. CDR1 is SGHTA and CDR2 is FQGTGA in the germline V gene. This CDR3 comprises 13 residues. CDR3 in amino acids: CASSSVWGGELFF. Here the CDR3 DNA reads TGTGCCAGCAGCTCCGTATGGGGCGGGGAGCTGTTTTTT.

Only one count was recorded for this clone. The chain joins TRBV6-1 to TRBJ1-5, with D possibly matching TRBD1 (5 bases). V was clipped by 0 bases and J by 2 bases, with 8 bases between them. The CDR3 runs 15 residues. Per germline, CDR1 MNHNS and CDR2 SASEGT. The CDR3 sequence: CASSEAGVRNQPQHF. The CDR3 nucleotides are TGTGCCAGCAGTGAAGCGGGGGTACGCAATCAGCCCCAGCATTTT.

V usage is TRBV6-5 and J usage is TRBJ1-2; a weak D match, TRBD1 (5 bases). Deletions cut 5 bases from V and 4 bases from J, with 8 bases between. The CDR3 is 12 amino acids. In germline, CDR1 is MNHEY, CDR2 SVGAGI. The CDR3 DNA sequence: TGTGCCAGCAGTACAGGACCCTATGGCTACACCTTC. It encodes CASSTGPYGYTF.

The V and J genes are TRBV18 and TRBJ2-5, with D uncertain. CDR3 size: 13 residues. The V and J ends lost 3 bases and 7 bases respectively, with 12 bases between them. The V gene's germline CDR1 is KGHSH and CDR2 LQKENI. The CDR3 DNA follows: TGTGCCAGCTCACCCGGATACTTTGGGACCCAGTACTTC. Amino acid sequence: CASSPGYFGTQYF.